What follows are 15 T cell receptor beta chains derived from one specimen sequenced in a study of CD8 T cell repertoires and HIV-1 epitope variants. The assay was immunoSEQ multiplex PCR, and TCRdb's table has in-frame clones only and misses some. The data contain fewer than 3,500 clones, around 63% of them singletons. These receptors' antigens are unknown. Sequenced input: cultured CD8+ T cells derived from PBMCs. Receptors were obtained from a male donor with HIV.

The chain employs TRBV9 and TRBJ2-7; TRBD1 or TRBD2 may be the D gene (5 bases each). V lost 4 bases, J lost 5 bases, and 25 bases lay in between. This CDR3 is built from 17 residues. Germline-derived CDR1 and CDR2 are SGDLS and YYNGEE. The CDR3 coding sequence is TGTGCCAGCAGCTTTAATCCGGGACCGAGCTACGGGGACGAGCAGTACTTC. Its translation is CASSFNPGPSYGDEQYF.

The chain has TRBV7-9 and TRBJ2-3, with 8 bases aligning to TRBD2. Germline loops: CDR1 SEHNR, CDR2 FQNEAQ (reference sequence). CDR3 length: 14 amino acids. V lost 5 bases, J lost 2 bases, and 3 bases stayed unmatched. The CDR3 is CASSTSGNTDTQYF. CDR3 in DNA: TGTGCCAGCAGCACTAGCGGCAACACAGATACGCAGTATTTT. Supplemented by reference TRBV7-9 and TRBJ2-3, the full variable domain reads DTGVSQNPRHKITKRGQNVTFRCDPISEHNRLYWYRQTLGQGPEFLTYFQNEAQLEKSRLLSDRFSAERPKGSFSTLEIQRTEQGDSAMYLCASSTSGNTDTQYFGPGTRLTVL.

The rearrangement links TRBV19 to TRBJ2-3; D uncertain. The V gene lost 4 bases and the J gene lost 2 bases, with 13 bases spanning the gap. CDR3 length equals 15 residues. Germline CDR1 reads LNHDA; CDR2 reads SQIVND (reference sequence). For the CDR3, the DNA is TGTGCCAGTAGTACGGGTCGTGAGGACACAGATACGCAGTATTTT. Translation: CASSTGREDTDTQYF.

V gene TRBV7-8 combines with J gene TRBJ2-5, with 7 bases lining up with TRBD1. J gave up 0 bases and V 4 bases, and 5 bases lay outside the gene matches. Germline V CDR1 and CDR2: SGHVS, FQNEAQ. CDR3 length equals 15 residues. The CDR3 coding sequence is TGTGCCAGCAGCTCCCGGGACAGCCACCAAGAGACCCAGTACTTC. Residues: CASSSRDSHQETQYF.

This clone was recorded a few times. This chain connects TRBV5-4 to TRBJ2-1; D tentatively reads TRBD1 or TRBD2 (5 bases each). CDR3 size: 17 residues. Trimming pared 4 bases from V and 5 bases from J, leaving 22 bases between. Germline-derived CDR1 and CDR2 are SGHNT and YYREEE (reference sequence). CDR3 DNA sequence: TGTGCCAGCAGCCCCCAGGGTGGACTCCCCGCCGACAATGAGCAGTTCTTC. This gives the protein CASSPQGGLPADNEQFF.

Notes on this clone: At one boundary the junction diverges from the germline segment, which might be a read error. V and J are TRBV6-9 and TRBJ2-6; D gene unclear. The germline V gene encodes CDR1 MNHGY and CDR2 SVAAGI. The CDR3 totals 18 residues. The chain's CDR3 is CASSGRCLRQSRANVLAF. The CDR3, as DNA: TGTGCCAGCAGTGGGCGGTGCTTACGACAAAGTCGGGCCAACGTCCTGGCTTTC.

The chain uses TRBV2 and TRBJ2-2; maybe TRBD1 (5 bases). The CDR3 is 13 residues long. The germline V gene encodes CDR1 SNHLY and CDR2 FYNNEI. The V gene lost 3 bases and the J gene lost 5 bases, with 7 bases spanning the gap. DNA of the CDR3: TGTGCCAGCAGTGACAGGGCTACCGGGGAGCTGTTTTTT. Its translation is CASSDRATGELFF. The entire variable domain, with the rest obtained from reference TRBV2 and TRBJ2-2, is as follows: EPEVTQTPSHQVTQMGQEVILRCVPISNHLYFYWYRQILGQKVEFLVSFYNNEISEKSEIFDDQFSVERPDGSNFTLKIRSTKLEDSAMYFCASSDRATGELFFGEGSRLTVL.

In its sample, this clone was seen a few times. V is TRBV28 and J is TRBJ1-4, with a tentative D call TRBD1 (5 bases). The CDR3 covers 15 residues. The germline V gene has CDR1 MDHEN and CDR2 SYDVKM. Trimming removed 8 bases from V and 8 bases from J, with 21 bases in between. CDR3 in amino acids: CASAITGHRGEKLFF. The DNA for the CDR3 is TGTGCCAGCGCAATTACTGGCCACCGGGGGGAAAAACTGTTTTTT.

V usage is TRBV5-6 and J usage is TRBJ2-7, with D possibly being TRBD2 (7 bases). The CDR3 consists of 14 residues. In germline, CDR1 is SGHDT, CDR2 YYEEEE. Trimming shortened V by 4 bases and J by 6 bases, and 17 bases separated the two germline ends. CDR3 DNA: TGTGCCAGCAGCCTCGGGGCTGGGGGGGCCGAGCAGTACTTC. Translating gives CASSLGAGGAEQYF.

This sequence joins TRBV19 and TRBJ2-7; no definite D call. V gave up 3 bases and J gave up 0 bases, with 6 bases separating them. From germline, CDR1 is LNHDA and CDR2 SQIVND (reference sequence). The CDR3 has 13 amino acids. As DNA, the CDR3 is TGTGCCAGTAGTATGGGCAGCTCCTACGAGCAGTACTTC. Encoded protein: CASSMGSSYEQYF.

This clone was recorded once. V gene TRBV11-2 combines with J gene TRBJ2-3, with D unclear. The germline V and J ends were trimmed by 1 base and 5 bases, with 1 base remaining between them. CDR1 SGHAT and CDR2 FQNNGV come from the germline V gene. The CDR3 runs to 11 residues. For the CDR3, the DNA is TGTGCCAGCAGCTTAGGAGATACGCAGTATTTT. This sequence encodes CASSLGDTQYF.

The chain joins TRBV5-1 to TRBJ2-2; D might be TRBD1 (6 bases). Trimming removed 4 bases at V and 2 bases at J, with 9 bases between. Germline CDR1 SGHRS, CDR2 YFSETQ. This CDR3 contains 14 residues. CDR3 protein: CASSRTVNTGELFF. The CDR3 DNA reads TGCGCCAGCAGCCGGACAGTAAACACCGGGGAGCTGTTTTTT.

The DNA for the CDR3 is TGTGCCAGCAGTTTATCTAGCGGGGGATCAGATACGCAGTATTTT. Protein product: CASSLSSGGSDTQYF. This rearrangement joins TRBV28 to TRBJ2-3, with 10 bases that match TRBD2. Germline-derived CDR1 and CDR2 are MDHEN and SYDVKM. This CDR3 region has 15 residues. V was clipped by 1 base and J by 4 bases; unmatched bases: 2. The variable domain in full, with the rest retrieved from reference TRBV28 and TRBJ2-3, is DVKVTQSSRYLVKRTGEKVFLECVQDMDHENMFWYRQDPGLGLRLIYFSYDVKMKEKGDIPEGYSVSREKKERFSLILESASTNQTSMYLCASSLSSGGSDTQYFGPGTRLTVL.

The gene calls are TRBV10-3 and TRBJ2-2; TRBD2 agrees at 9 bases. Germline CDR1 is ENHRY and CDR2 is SYGVKD. The trim removed 3 bases at V and 6 bases at J, leaving 8 bases unmatched. The CDR3 covers 16 residues. CDR3 region: CAISDFSGSVAGELFF. The CDR3, as DNA: TGTGCCATCAGTGATTTTAGCGGGAGTGTGGCCGGGGAGCTGTTTTTT.

The chain employs TRBV19 and TRBJ2-1; tentative D call: TRBD2 (6 bases). Trimming took off 7 bases at V and 7 bases at J, with 11 bases between the two ends. The germline V gene has CDR1 LNHDA and CDR2 SQIVND (reference sequence). The CDR3 runs to 12 residues. The CDR3 sequence: CASTAGPNEQFF. The CDR3 DNA sequence: TGTGCCAGTACCGCGGGACCAAATGAGCAGTTCTTC.